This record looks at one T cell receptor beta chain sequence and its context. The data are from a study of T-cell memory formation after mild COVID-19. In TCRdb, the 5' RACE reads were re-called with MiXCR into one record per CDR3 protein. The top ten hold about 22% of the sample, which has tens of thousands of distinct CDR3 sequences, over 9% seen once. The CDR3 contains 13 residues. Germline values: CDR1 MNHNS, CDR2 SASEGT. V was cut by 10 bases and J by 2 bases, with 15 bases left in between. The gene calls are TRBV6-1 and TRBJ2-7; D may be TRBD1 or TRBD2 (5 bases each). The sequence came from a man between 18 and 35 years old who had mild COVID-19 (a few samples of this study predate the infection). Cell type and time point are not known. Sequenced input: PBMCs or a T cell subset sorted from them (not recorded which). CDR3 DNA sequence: TGTGCCAATCTCCGGGACGGGACCTACGAGCAGTACTTC. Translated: CANLRDGTYEQYF.